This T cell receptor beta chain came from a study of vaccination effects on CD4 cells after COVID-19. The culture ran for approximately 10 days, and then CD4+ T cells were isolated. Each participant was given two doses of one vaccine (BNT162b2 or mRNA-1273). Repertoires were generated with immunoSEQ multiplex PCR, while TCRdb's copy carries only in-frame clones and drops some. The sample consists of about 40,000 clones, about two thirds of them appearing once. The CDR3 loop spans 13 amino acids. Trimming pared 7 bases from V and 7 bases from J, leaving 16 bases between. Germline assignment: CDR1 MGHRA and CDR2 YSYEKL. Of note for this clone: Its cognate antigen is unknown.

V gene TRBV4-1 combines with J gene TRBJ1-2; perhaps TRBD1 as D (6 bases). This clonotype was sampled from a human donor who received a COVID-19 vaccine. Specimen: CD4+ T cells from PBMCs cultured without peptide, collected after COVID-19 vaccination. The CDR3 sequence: CASTPTGTFGYTF. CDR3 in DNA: TGCGCCAGCACTCCAACCGGGACATTTGGCTACACCTTC.